The present T cell receptor (beta chain) was sequenced within a study of T cell clonotyping in hematopoietic cell transplantation. Study-wide results and limits: Graft donor and pretransplant recipient Inverse Simpson Index values predicted broader posttransplant TCR diversity. Few recipient clonotypes overlapped donors; over 97% were de novo at given depth.

A remark on this clone: Its antigen is not known.

The V gene's germline CDR1 is SGHDT and CDR2 YYEEEE. The CDR3 consists of 15 residues. V lost 5 bases to trimming and J lost 3 bases; unmatched junction nucleotides: 6. Using immunoSEQ multiplex PCR, the repertoire was profiled, and TCRdb retains in-frame clones only, with some absent. This sample has roughly 5,300 clones, with approximately 70% found just once. The sample was PBMCs, taken 180 days after allogeneic stem cell transplant. This clonotype originated in a male patient aged 45 to 59 who had an allogeneic stem cell transplant from an unrelated donor, so the T cells may come from the graft donor. Some clones in this sample may be carry-over from other donors' samples. This chain links TRBV5-6 with TRBJ2-5, with 11 bases fitting TRBD2. The DNA for the CDR3 is TGTGCCAGCAGACCAGAACTAGCGGGAGAAGAGACCCAGTACTTC. It specifies CASRPELAGEETQYF.